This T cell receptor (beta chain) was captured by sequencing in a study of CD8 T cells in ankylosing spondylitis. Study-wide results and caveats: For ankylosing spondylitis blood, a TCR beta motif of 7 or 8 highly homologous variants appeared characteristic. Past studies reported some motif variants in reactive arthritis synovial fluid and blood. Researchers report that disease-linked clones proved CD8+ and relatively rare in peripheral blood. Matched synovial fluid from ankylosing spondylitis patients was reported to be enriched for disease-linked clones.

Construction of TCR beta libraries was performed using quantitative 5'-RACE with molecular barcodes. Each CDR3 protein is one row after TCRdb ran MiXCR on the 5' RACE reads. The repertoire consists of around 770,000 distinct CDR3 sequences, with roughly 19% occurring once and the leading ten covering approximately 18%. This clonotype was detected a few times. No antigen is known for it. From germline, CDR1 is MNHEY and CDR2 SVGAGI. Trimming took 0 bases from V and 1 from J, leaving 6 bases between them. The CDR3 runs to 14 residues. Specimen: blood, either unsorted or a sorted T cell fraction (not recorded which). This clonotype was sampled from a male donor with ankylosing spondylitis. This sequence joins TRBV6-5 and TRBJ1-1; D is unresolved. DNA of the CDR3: TGTGCCAGCAGTTACTCGCGGGGGAACACTGAAGCTTTCTTT. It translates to CASSYSRGNTEAFF.